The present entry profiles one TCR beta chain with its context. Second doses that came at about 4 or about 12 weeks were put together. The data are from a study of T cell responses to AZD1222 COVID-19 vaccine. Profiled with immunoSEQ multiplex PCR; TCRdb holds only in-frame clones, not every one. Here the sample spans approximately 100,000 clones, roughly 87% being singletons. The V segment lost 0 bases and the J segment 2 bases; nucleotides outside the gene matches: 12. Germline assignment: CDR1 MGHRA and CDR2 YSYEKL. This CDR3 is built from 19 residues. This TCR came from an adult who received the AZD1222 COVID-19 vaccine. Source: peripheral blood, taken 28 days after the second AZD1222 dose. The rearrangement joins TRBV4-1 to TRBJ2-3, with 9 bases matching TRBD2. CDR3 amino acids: CASSQEETGTSTSTDTQYF. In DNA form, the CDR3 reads TGCGCCAGCAGCCAAGAGGAGACCGGGACTAGCACATCCACAGATACGCAGTATTTT.